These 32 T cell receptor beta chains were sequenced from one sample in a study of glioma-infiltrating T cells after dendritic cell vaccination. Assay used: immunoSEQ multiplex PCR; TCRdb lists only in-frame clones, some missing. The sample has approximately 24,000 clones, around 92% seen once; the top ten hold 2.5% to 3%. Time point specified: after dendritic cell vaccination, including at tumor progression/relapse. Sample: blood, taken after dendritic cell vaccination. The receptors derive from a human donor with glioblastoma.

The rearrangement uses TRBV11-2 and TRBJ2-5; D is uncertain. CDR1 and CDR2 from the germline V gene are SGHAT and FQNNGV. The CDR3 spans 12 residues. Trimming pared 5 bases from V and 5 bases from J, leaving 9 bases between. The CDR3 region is CASSPLEETQYF. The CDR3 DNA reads TGTGCCAGCAGCCCCCTCGAGGAGACCCAGTACTTC.

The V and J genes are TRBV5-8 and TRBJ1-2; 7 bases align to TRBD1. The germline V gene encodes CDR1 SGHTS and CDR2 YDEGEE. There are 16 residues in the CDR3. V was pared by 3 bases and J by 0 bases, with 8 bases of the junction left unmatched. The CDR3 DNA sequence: TGTGCCAGCAGCTCCTTTCAGGGGGAGGCTAACTATGGCTACACCTTC. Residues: CASSSFQGEANYGYTF.

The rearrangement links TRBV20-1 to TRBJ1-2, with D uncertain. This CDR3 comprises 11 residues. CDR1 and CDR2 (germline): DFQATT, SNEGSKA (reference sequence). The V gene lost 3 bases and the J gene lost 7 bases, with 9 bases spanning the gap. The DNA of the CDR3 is TGCAGTGCTAGCCCCTCGGGTGGCTACACCTTC. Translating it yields CSASPSGGYTF.

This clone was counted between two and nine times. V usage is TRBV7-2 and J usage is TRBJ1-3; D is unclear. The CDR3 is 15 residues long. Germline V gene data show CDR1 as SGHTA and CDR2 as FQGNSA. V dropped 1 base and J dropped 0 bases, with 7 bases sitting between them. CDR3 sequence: CASSLETSSGNTIYF. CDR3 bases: TGTGCCAGCAGCTTAGAAACGAGCTCTGGAAACACCATATATTTT. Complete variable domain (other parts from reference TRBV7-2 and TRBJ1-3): GAGVSQSPSNKVTEKGKDVELRCDPISGHTALYWYRQSLGQGLEFLIYFQGNSAPDKSGLPSDRFSAERTGGSVSTLTIQRTQQEDSAVYLCASSLETSSGNTIYFGEGSWLTVV.

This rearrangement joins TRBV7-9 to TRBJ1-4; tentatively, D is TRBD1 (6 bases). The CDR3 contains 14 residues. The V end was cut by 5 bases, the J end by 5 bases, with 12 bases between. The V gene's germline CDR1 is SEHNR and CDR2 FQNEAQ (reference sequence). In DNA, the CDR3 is TGTGCCAGCAGCCCGGGACATGGGAATGAAAAACTGTTTTTT. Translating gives CASSPGHGNEKLFF.

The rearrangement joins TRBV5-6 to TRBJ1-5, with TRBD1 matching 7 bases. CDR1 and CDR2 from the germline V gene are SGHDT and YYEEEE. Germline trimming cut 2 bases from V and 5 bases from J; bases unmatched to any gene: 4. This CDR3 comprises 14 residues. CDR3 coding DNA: TGTGCCAGCAGCTTCGGGACAGCGGATCAGCCCCAGCATTTT. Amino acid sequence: CASSFGTADQPQHF.

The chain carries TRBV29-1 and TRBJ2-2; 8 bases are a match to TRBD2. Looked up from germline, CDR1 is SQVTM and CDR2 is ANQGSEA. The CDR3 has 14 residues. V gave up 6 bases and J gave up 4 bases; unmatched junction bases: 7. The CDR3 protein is CSVGREARTGELFF. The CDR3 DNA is TGCAGCGTCGGGCGGGAGGCTCGCACCGGGGAGCTGTTTTTT.

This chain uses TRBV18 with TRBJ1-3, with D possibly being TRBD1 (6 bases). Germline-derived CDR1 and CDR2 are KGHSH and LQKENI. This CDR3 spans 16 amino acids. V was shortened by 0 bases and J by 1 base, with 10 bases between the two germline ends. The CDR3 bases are TGTGCCAGCTCACCACCGGAGAGGGGGTCTGGAAACACCATATATTTT. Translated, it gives CASSPPERGSGNTIYF. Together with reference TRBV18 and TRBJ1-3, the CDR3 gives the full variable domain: NAGVMQNPRHLVRRRGQEARLRCSPMKGHSHVYWYRQLPEEGLKFMVYLQKENIIDESGMPKERFSAEFPKEGPSILRIQQVVRGDSAAYFCASSPPERGSGNTIYFGEGSWLTVV.

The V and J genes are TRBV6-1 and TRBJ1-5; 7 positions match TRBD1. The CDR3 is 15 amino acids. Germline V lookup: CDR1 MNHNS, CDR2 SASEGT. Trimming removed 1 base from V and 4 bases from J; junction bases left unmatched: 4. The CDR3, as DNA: TGTGCCAGCAGTGAAGGGGACAGTCTTAATCAGCCCCAGCATTTT. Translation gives CASSEGDSLNQPQHF.

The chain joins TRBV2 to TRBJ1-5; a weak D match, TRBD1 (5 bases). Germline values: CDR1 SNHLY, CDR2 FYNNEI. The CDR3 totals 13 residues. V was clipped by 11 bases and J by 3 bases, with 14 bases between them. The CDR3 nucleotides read TGTGCCGCGGGGGGAGCCAACAATCAGCCCCAGCATTTT. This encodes CAAGGANNQPQHF.

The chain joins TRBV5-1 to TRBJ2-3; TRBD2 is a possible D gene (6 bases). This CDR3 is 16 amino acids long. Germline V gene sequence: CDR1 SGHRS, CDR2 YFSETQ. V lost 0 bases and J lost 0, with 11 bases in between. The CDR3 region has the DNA TGCGCCAGCAGCTTGGCGAGTAGCGGTAGCACAGATACGCAGTATTTT. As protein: CASSLASSGSTDTQYF. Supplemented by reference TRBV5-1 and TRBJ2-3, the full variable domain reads KAGVTQTPRYLIKTRGQQVTLSCSPISGHRSVSWYQQTPGQGLQFLFEYFSETQRNKGNFPGRFSGRQFSNSRSEMNVSTLELGDSALYLCASSLASSGSTDTQYFGPGTRLTVL.

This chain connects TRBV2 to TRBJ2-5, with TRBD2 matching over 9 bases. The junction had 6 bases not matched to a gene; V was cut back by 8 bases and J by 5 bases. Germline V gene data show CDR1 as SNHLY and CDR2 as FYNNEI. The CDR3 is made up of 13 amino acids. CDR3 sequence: CASVAGVGETQYF. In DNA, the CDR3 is TGTGCCAGCGTAGCGGGGGTGGGGGAGACCCAGTACTTC.

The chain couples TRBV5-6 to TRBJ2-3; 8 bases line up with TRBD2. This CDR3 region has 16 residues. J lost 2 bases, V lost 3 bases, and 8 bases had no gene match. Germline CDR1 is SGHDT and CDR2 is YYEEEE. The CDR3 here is CASSSGSGLATDTQYF. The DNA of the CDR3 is TGTGCCAGCAGCTCAGGTTCAGGACTAGCCACAGATACGCAGTATTTT.

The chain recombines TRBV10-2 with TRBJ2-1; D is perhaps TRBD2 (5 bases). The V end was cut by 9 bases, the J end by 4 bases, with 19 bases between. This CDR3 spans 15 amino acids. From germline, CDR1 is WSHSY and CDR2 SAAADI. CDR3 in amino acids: CASSDSQVLYNEQFF. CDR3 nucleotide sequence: TGCGCCAGTAGCGACTCCCAGGTCCTATACAATGAGCAGTTCTTC.

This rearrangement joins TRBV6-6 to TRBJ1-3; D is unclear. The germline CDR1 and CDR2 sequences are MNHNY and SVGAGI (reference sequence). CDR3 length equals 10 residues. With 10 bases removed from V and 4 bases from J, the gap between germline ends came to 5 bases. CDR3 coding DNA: TGTGCCACCGTCGGAAACACCATATATTTT. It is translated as CATVGNTIYF.

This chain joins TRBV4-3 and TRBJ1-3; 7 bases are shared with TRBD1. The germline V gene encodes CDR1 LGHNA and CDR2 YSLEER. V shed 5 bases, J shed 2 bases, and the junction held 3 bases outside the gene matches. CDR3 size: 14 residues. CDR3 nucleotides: TGCGCCAGCAGCGGAGGGACAGCTGGAAACACCATATATTTT. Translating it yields CASSGGTAGNTIYF.

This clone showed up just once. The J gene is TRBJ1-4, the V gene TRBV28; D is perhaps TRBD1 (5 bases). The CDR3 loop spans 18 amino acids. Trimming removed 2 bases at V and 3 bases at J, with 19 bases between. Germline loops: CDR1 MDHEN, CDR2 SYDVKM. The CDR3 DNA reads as TGTGCCAGCAGTTTAAAACGCGGCGTGGGGGAGGCTAATGAAAAACTGTTTTTT. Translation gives CASSLKRGVGEANEKLFF.

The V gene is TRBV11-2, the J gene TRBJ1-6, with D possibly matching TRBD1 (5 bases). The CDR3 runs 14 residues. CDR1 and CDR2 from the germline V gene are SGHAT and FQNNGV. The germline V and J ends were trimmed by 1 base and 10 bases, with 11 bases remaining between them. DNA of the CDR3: TGTGCCAGCAGCTTAGTCAGGGAGGGCTCACCCCTCCACTTT. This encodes CASSLVREGSPLHF.

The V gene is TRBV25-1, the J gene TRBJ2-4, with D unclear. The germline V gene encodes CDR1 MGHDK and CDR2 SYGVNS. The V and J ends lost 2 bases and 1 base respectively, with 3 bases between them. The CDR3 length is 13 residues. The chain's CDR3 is CASSEEAKNIQYF. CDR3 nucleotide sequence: TGTGCCAGCAGTGAAGAGGCCAAAAACATTCAGTACTTC.

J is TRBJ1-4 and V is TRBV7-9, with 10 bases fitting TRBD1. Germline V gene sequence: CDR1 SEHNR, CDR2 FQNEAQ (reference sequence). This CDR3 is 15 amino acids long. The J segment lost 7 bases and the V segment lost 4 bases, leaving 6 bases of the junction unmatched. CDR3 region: CASSSTGQGSEKLFF. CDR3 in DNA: TGTGCCAGCAGCTCAACGGGACAGGGGAGTGAAAAACTGTTTTTT.

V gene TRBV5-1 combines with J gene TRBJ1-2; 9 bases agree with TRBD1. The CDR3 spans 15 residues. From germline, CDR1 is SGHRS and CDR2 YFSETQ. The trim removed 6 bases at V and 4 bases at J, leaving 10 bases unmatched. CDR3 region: CASTRSGQGSYGYTF. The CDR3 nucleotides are TGCGCCAGCACGCGCTCAGGACAGGGGAGCTATGGCTACACCTTC.

CDR3 bases: TGTGCCTGGAGGGTCAGCTACGAGCAGTACTTC. Protein product: CAWRVSYEQYF. This rearrangement joins TRBV30 to TRBJ2-7; no clear D. This CDR3 spans 11 amino acids. The V and J ends lost 3 bases and 3 bases respectively, with 6 bases between them. Looked up from germline, CDR1 is GTSNPN and CDR2 is SVGIG (reference sequence). Based on the CDR3 plus reference TRBV30 and TRBJ2-7, the full variable domain is SQTIHQWPATLVQPVGSPLSLECTVEGTSNPNLYWYRQAAGRGLQLLFYSVGIGQISSEVPQNLSASRPQDRQFILSSKKLLLSDSGFYLCAWRVSYEQYFGPGTRLTVT.

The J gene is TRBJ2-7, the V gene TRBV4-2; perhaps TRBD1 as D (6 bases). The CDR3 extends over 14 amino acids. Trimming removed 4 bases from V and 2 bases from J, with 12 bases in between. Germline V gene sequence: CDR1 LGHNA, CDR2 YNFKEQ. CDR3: CASSPGQRTYEQYF. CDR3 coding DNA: TGTGCCAGCAGCCCCGGACAGAGAACCTACGAGCAGTACTTC.

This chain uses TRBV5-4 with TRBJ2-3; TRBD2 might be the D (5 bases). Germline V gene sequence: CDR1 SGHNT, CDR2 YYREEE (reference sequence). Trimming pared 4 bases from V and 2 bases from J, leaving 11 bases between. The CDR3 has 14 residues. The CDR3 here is CASSPERFTDTQYF. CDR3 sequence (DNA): TGTGCCAGCAGCCCGGAGCGGTTCACAGATACGCAGTATTTT. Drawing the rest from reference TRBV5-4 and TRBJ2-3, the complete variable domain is ETGVTQSPTHLIKTRGQQVTLRCSSQSGHNTVSWYQQALGQGPQFIFQYYREEENGRGNFPPRFSGLQFPNYSSELNVNALELDDSALYLCASSPERFTDTQYFGPGTRLTVL.

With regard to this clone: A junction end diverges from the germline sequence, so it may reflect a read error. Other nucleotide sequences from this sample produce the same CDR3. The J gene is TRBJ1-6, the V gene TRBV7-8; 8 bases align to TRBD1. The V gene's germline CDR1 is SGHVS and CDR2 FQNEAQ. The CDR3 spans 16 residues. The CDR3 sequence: CASSPGQGSYNSPLHF. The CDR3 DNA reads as TGTGCCAGCAGCCCTGGACAGGGCTCCTATAATTCCCCCCTCCACTTT.

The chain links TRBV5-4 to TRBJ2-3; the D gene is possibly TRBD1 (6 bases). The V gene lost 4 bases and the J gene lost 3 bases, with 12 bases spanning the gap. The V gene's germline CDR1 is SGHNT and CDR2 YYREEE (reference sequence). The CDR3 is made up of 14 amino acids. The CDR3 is CASSPVDSTDTQYF. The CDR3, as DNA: TGTGCCAGCAGCCCGGTGGACAGTACAGATACGCAGTATTTT.

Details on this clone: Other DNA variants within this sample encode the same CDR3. CDR3 nucleotide sequence: TGTGCCAGCAGCGGACAGGGGGCATCCTATAATTCACCCCTCCACTTT. Protein: CASSGQGASYNSPLHF. The V and J genes are TRBV9 and TRBJ1-6; 10 bases match TRBD1. J lost 1 base, V lost 3 bases, and 1 base had no gene match. This CDR3 has 16 residues. CDR1 is SGDLS, CDR2 YYNGEE, per germline.

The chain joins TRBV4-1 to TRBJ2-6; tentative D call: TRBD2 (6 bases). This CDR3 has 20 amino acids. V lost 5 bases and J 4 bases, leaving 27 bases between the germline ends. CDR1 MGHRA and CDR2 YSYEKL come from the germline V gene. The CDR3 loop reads CASSAEPPEGLSLGANVLTF. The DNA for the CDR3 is TGCGCCAGCAGCGCCGAACCTCCGGAGGGCTTGTCGCTGGGGGCCAACGTCCTGACTTTC.

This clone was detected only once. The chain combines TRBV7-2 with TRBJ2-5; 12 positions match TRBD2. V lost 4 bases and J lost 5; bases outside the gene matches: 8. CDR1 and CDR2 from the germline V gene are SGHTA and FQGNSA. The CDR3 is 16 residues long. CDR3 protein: CASSSSSGGGRETQYF. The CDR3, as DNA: TGTGCCAGCAGCTCCTCTAGCGGGGGGGGTCGGGAGACCCAGTACTTC. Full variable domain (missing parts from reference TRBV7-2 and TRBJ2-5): GAGVSQSPSNKVTEKGKDVELRCDPISGHTALYWYRQSLGQGLEFLIYFQGNSAPDKSGLPSDRFSAERTGGSVSTLTIQRTQQEDSAVYLCASSSSSGGGRETQYFGPGTRLLVL.

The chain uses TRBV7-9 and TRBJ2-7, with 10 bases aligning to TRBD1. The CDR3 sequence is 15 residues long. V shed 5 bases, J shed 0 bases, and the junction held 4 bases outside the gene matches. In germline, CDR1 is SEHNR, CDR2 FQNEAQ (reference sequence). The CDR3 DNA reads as TGTGCCAGCAGCGTGGACAGGGGGAGCTCCTACGAGCAGTACTTC. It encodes CASSVDRGSSYEQYF.

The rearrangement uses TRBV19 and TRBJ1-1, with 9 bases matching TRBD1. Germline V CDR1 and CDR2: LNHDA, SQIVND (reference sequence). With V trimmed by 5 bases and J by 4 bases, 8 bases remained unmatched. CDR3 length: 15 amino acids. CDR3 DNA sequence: TGTGCCAGTAGTCCGGGACAGGGTACGACCACTGAAGCTTTCTTT. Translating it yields CASSPGQGTTTEAFF.

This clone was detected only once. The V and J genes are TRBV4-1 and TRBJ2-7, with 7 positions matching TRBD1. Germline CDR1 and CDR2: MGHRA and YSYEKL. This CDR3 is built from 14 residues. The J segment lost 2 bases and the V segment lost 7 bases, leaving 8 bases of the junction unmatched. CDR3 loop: CASNTGTVAYEQYF. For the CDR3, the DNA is TGCGCCAGCAATACCGGGACAGTAGCCTACGAGCAGTACTTC.